This T cell receptor (beta chain) was captured by sequencing in a study of blood T cell repertoires in COVID-19. The overall study: PBMCs, B-cell-depleted T cells, or T cells provided the cDNA or gDNA that made up the material.

Sequenced by immunoSEQ multiplex PCR; TCRdb stores in-frame clones only, minus some. The sample consists of 45,000 to 60,000 clones, under 85% of them appearing once. In germline, CDR1 is SGHVS, CDR2 FQNEAQ. The CDR3 totals 15 residues. Trimming cost V 5 bases and J 2 bases, with 16 bases left between them. This clone came up a few times. This chain connects TRBV7-8 to TRBJ2-7; possibly TRBD2 for D (5 bases). The clonotype was recovered from a woman aged 60 to 75 with acute or convalescent COVID-19. The sequencing sample was made of peripheral blood. The CDR3 spells CASSLVGVTPYEQYF. The CDR3 DNA sequence: TGTGCCAGCAGCCTGGTCGGGGTAACACCCTACGAGCAGTACTTC.